This record concerns one T cell receptor beta chain sequence. This entry belongs to a study of blood T cell repertoires in COVID-19. About the study: COVID-19 samples collected from the United States, Italy and Spain covered acute and convalescent phases. The cDNA or gDNA used as material had been derived from T cells, B-cell-depleted T cells, or PBMCs.

Germline lookup yields CDR1 MNHEY and CDR2 SMNVEV (reference sequence). V trimming: 6 bases; J trimming: 8 bases; junction bases outside the gene matches: 22. The CDR3 has 18 residues. In the authors' methods: It was from reference gene primer amplification that nucleated cell counts were estimated. Some clones are missing from TCRdb's copy, which holds only in-frame ones; the method was immunoSEQ multiplex PCR. V, J and clone size are those of that table, while D and trimming were read from the DNA. Of fewer than 200,000 clones listed, 74% were seen once; the top ten hold about 3%. This receptor was taken from a woman of 80 years or more with acute or convalescent COVID-19. The chain links TRBV27 to TRBJ1-2, with 9 bases aligning to TRBD1. Sequencing was done on a sample of peripheral blood. The chain's CDR3 is CASRPQNPGQGSGGGYTF. In nucleotides, the CDR3 is TGTGCCAGCAGACCACAAAACCCGGGACAGGGTTCGGGGGGGGGCTACACCTTC.